Following are 25 T cell receptor beta chains from one sample sequenced in a study of blood T cell repertoires in COVID-19. Libraries were prepared by immunoSEQ multiplex PCR; TCRdb keeps only in-frame clonotypes and omits some of them. The sample holds approximately 210,000 clones, roughly 82% seen once. The sample consisted of peripheral blood. These receptors all stem from a woman in her thirties or forties with acute or convalescent COVID-19.

The chain links TRBV11-2 to TRBJ2-3; TRBD2 aligns across 8 bases. V gave up 1 base and J gave up 2 bases; unmatched junction bases: 5. Per the germline V gene, CDR1 is SGHAT and CDR2 is FQNNGV. This CDR3 has 16 amino acids. This CDR3 is CASSLGSGSTTDTQYF. CDR3 nucleotides: TGTGCCAGCAGCTTAGGGAGCGGGAGCACCACAGATACGCAGTATTTT.

This clone occurred a few times. The V gene is TRBV19, the J gene TRBJ1-1, with D perhaps TRBD1 (5 bases). CDR1 is LNHDA, CDR2 SQIVND, per germline (reference sequence). There are 14 residues in the CDR3. Trimming pared 5 bases from V and 4 bases from J, leaving 14 bases between. The DNA for the CDR3 is TGTGCCAGTAGTCAGGGACTGCCGGGCACTGAAGCTTTCTTT. It codes for CASSQGLPGTEAFF.

V and J are TRBV29-1 and TRBJ2-1; 11 bases match TRBD2. This CDR3 contains 17 residues. CDR1 is SQVTM and CDR2 is ANQGSEA in the germline V gene. The V segment lost 0 bases and the J segment 8 bases; nucleotides outside the gene matches: 12. The CDR3 spells CSVEDLGASGGLYEQFF. The CDR3 DNA sequence: TGCAGCGTTGAAGATCTAGGGGCTAGCGGGGGGTTATATGAGCAGTTCTTC.

V and J are TRBV19 and TRBJ2-3; 13 bases fit TRBD2. Trimming took 4 bases from V and 1 from J; bases not matched to a gene: 8. The CDR3 spans 18 residues. Germline loops: CDR1 LNHDA, CDR2 SQIVND (reference sequence). The chain's CDR3 is CASSKMMGLAGRTDTQYF. The CDR3 DNA is TGTGCCAGTAGTAAGATGATGGGACTAGCGGGACGCACAGATACGCAGTATTTT. The full variable domain, its missing parts supplied by reference TRBV19 and TRBJ2-3, is DGGITQSPKYLFRKEGQNVTLSCEQNLNHDAMYWYRQDPGQGLRLIYYSQIVNDFQKGDIAEGYSVSREKKESFPLTVTSAQKNPTAFYLCASSKMMGLAGRTDTQYFGPGTRLTVL.

This clone showed up just a few times. This chain links TRBV30 with TRBJ2-7, with 9 bases that match TRBD1. Germline CDR1 reads GTSNPN; CDR2 reads SVGIG (reference sequence). The J segment lost 2 bases and the V segment lost 7 bases, leaving 9 bases of the junction unmatched. The CDR3 runs 14 residues. CDR3 sequence: CASRGQGLAYEQYF. The CDR3 region has the DNA TGTGCCTCCCGGGGACAGGGTTTAGCCTACGAGCAGTACTTC. Variable domain in full (rest from reference TRBV30 and TRBJ2-7): SQTIHQWPATLVQPVGSPLSLECTVEGTSNPNLYWYRQAAGRGLQLLFYSVGIGQISSEVPQNLSASRPQDRQFILSSKKLLLSDSGFYLCASRGQGLAYEQYFGPGTRLTVT.

CDR3 sequence reads: CASSFNINRGVGNTIYF. DNA for the CDR3: TGTGCCAGCAGCTTCAACATCAACAGGGGGGTTGGAAACACCATATATTTT. The rearrangement joins TRBV13 to TRBJ1-3; 8 bases are shared with TRBD1. CDR1 is PRHDT and CDR2 is FYEKMQ in the germline V gene (reference sequence). V lost 3 bases, J lost 3 bases, and 10 bases stayed unmatched. This CDR3 comprises 17 residues.

This chain links TRBV30 with TRBJ2-1, with TRBD1 identical over 8 bases. Losses at the gene ends were 7 bases for V and 9 bases for J; bases not matched to a gene: 14. The germline gives CDR1 GTSNPN, CDR2 SVGIG (reference sequence). There are 14 residues in the CDR3. CDR3 in amino acids: CAYVEGTGMGEQFF. Here the CDR3 DNA reads TGTGCCTACGTAGAGGGGACAGGAATGGGTGAGCAGTTCTTC.

CDR3 in amino acids: CASSLRRTGYGYTF. CDR3 nucleotides: TGTGCCAGCAGTTTAAGGAGAACGGGCTATGGCTACACCTTC. V gene TRBV28 combines with J gene TRBJ1-2; D uncertain. The germline gives CDR1 MDHEN, CDR2 SYDVKM. CDR3 length: 14 residues. Trimming shortened V by 2 bases and J by 4 bases, and 11 bases separated the two germline ends.

The DNA for the CDR3 is TGTGCCAGCAGCTTAGGTTGGTCAGAAAATTATAATTCACCCCTCCACTTT. This translates into CASSLGWSENYNSPLHF. This rearrangement joins TRBV7-9 to TRBJ1-6; D remains ambiguous. The CDR3 sequence is 17 residues long. The V end lost 1 base, the J end lost 4 bases, and 14 bases lay between the germline ends. Germline-derived CDR1 and CDR2 are SEHNR and FQNEAQ (reference sequence).

The table lists this clone with a count of one. This chain uses TRBV11-2 with TRBJ2-5, with TRBD2 matching over 7 bases. Germline-derived CDR1 and CDR2 are SGHAT and FQNNGV. The CDR3 is 13 amino acids. Unmatched junction bases numbered 7, after V lost 5 bases and J lost 7 bases. CDR3 nucleotides: TGTGCCAGCAGCCCCCAACGCGGGGGGACCCAGTACTTC. Its protein is CASSPQRGGTQYF.

This sequence joins TRBV7-9 and TRBJ2-3; TRBD1 might be the D (5 bases). Germline-derived CDR1 and CDR2 are SEHNR and FQNEAQ (reference sequence). This CDR3 is built from 11 residues. Trimming removed 7 bases at V and 5 bases at J, with 7 bases between. In nucleotides, the CDR3 is TGTGCCAGCAACCAGGGAGATACGCAGTATTTT. Its protein product is CASNQGDTQYF. Full variable domain (missing parts from reference TRBV7-9 and TRBJ2-3): DTGVSQNPRHKITKRGQNVTFRCDPISEHNRLYWYRQTLGQGPEFLTYFQNEAQLEKSRLLSDRFSAERPKGSFSTLEIQRTEQGDSAMYLCASNQGDTQYFGPGTRLTVL.

The chain employs TRBV2 and TRBJ1-1; no definite D call. With 7 bases removed from V and 6 bases from J, the gap between germline ends came to 15 bases. Per the germline V gene, CDR1 is SNHLY and CDR2 is FYNNEI. The CDR3 spans 13 residues. The DNA of the CDR3 is TGTGCCAGCAACGCTGAGTTAGTCTCTGAAGCTTTCTTT. It translates to CASNAELVSEAFF.

The chain uses TRBV6-2 or TRBV6-3 and TRBJ1-2; 10 nucleotides match TRBD1. The CDR3 contains 14 residues. In germline, CDR1 is MNHEY, CDR2 SVGEGT. The ends lost 6 bases at V and 8 bases at J; junction bases unmatched: 9. CDR3 in amino acids: CASSPGQGLRGYTF. Here the CDR3 DNA reads TGTGCCAGCAGCCCGGGACAGGGGTTAAGAGGCTACACCTTC.

This clone showed up just once. The rearrangement links TRBV19 to TRBJ1-2; D unclear. Per the germline V gene, CDR1 is LNHDA and CDR2 is SQIVND (reference sequence). Trimming removed 0 bases from V and 8 bases from J, with 10 bases in between. The length of the CDR3 is 13 residues. In nucleotides, the CDR3 is TGTGCCAGTAGTATAGATTCGGCGGGCGGCTACACCTTC. This gives the protein CASSIDSAGGYTF.

This sequence joins TRBV19 and TRBJ2-3; 8 bases align to TRBD2. The germline CDR1 and CDR2 sequences are LNHDA and SQIVND (reference sequence). This CDR3 comprises 14 residues. The ends lost 7 bases at V and 2 bases at J; junction bases unmatched: 5. Here the CDR3 reads CASKTSGYTDTQYF. CDR3 sequence (DNA): TGTGCCAGTAAAACTAGCGGTTACACAGATACGCAGTATTTT.

The chain joins TRBV6-5 to TRBJ2-7; TRBD2 matches 7 bases. The CDR3 extends over 15 amino acids. V shed 0 bases and J 2 bases; nucleotides not matched to a gene: 4. Germline CDR1 reads MNHEY; CDR2 reads SVGAGI. CDR3 sequence reads: CASSYSSGGTYEQYF. CDR3 in DNA: TGTGCCAGCAGTTACTCTTCCGGGGGGACCTACGAGCAGTACTTC.

V usage is TRBV7-3 and J usage is TRBJ2-3; D gene uncertain. Trimming stripped 4 bases from V and 1 base from J, with 9 bases between. This CDR3 spans 14 amino acids. The germline V gene encodes CDR1 SGHTA and CDR2 FQGTGA. The DNA of the CDR3 is TGTGCCAGCAGCTCCGGTGAGGGCACAGATACGCAGTATTTT. This sequence encodes CASSSGEGTDTQYF.

V is TRBV5-1 and J is TRBJ2-5, with 7 bases aligning to TRBD2. This CDR3 comprises 13 residues. J lost 5 bases, V lost 3 bases, and 4 bases had no gene match. Germline CDR1 SGHRS, CDR2 YFSETQ. Written as DNA, the CDR3 is TGCGCCAGCAGCTGGGAGGGCCTGGAGACCCAGTACTTC. Protein product: CASSWEGLETQYF. The whole variable domain, remainder taken from reference TRBV5-1 and TRBJ2-5, is KAGVTQTPRYLIKTRGQQVTLSCSPISGHRSVSWYQQTPGQGLQFLFEYFSETQRNKGNFPGRFSGRQFSNSRSEMNVSTLELGDSALYLCASSWEGLETQYFGPGTRLLVL.

V is TRBV19 and J is TRBJ2-7; the match to TRBD2 covers 10 bases. The V segment lost 7 bases and the J segment 0 bases; nucleotides outside the gene matches: 3. This CDR3 region has 14 residues. Per the germline V gene, CDR1 is LNHDA and CDR2 is SQIVND (reference sequence). In DNA form, the CDR3 reads TGTGCCAGTACTCCTAGCGGGAGCTCCTACGAGCAGTACTTC. It encodes CASTPSGSSYEQYF.

V usage is TRBV7-2 and J usage is TRBJ2-1, with unresolved D. Per germline, CDR1 SGHTA and CDR2 FQGNSA. V gave up 2 bases and J gave up 7 bases, with 9 bases separating them. The CDR3 runs to 13 residues. CDR3 coding DNA: TGTGCCAGCAGCTTAATTGGCTCAAATGAGCAGTTCTTC. Protein sequence: CASSLIGSNEQFF.

CDR3 sequence: CASSLAGVVGTGELFF. The CDR3, as DNA: TGCGCCAGCAGCTTAGCGGGGGTCGTAGGGACCGGGGAGCTGTTTTTT. J is TRBJ2-2 and V is TRBV5-1; 8 bases fit TRBD2. Germline V CDR1 and CDR2: SGHRS, YFSETQ. Trimming at V came to 2 bases and at J to 5 bases, leaving 8 bases not matched to a gene. The CDR3 spans 16 residues.

The chain recombines TRBV1 with TRBJ2-5; TRBD2, the D gene given by the table, was not confirmed from the DNA. TRBV1 is marked as a pseudogene. The CDR3 is made up of 14 amino acids. The CDR3 DNA is TGCACCAGCAGCCAAGAGGAGCGGCGAGAGACCCAGTACTTC. Translated, it gives CTSSQEERRETQYF.

The chain links TRBV7-6 to TRBJ2-1; TRBD2 aligns across 12 bases. CDR3 length: 19 amino acids. V trimming: 5 bases; J trimming: 7 bases; junction bases outside the gene matches: 18. CDR1 and CDR2 (germline): SGHVS, FNYEAQ. The DNA of the CDR3 is TGTGCCAGCAGCCTAGAGGCTAGCGGGAGGGCCTTGGTAATGAATGAGCAGTTCTTC. This codes for CASSLEASGRALVMNEQFF. The variable domain in full, completed from reference TRBV7-6 and TRBJ2-1, reads GAGVSQSPRYKVTKRGQDVALRCDPISGHVSLYWYRQALGQGPEFLTYFNYEAQQDKSGLPNDRFSAERPEGSISTLTIQRTEQRDSAMYRCASSLEASGRALVMNEQFFGPGTRLTVL.

This chain links TRBV11-2 with TRBJ1-2; a possible D gene is TRBD1 (5 bases). The V gene lost 2 bases and the J gene lost 0 bases, with 7 bases spanning the gap. The germline CDR1 and CDR2 sequences are SGHAT and FQNNGV. The CDR3 runs 14 residues. CDR3 residues: CASSLRGSNYGYTF. CDR3 in DNA: TGTGCCAGCAGCTTAAGGGGTTCTAACTATGGCTACACCTTC.

The chain combines TRBV24-1 with TRBJ1-5, with D possibly being TRBD1 (6 bases). Trimming took 3 bases from V and 0 from J, leaving 14 bases between them. Looked up from germline, CDR1 is KGHDR and CDR2 is SFDVKD. CDR3 length equals 17 residues. The CDR3 DNA reads as TGTGCCACCAGTGATAGGAAGGGGGGGTATAGCAATCAGCCCCAGCATTTT. It yields the protein CATSDRKGGYSNQPQHF.